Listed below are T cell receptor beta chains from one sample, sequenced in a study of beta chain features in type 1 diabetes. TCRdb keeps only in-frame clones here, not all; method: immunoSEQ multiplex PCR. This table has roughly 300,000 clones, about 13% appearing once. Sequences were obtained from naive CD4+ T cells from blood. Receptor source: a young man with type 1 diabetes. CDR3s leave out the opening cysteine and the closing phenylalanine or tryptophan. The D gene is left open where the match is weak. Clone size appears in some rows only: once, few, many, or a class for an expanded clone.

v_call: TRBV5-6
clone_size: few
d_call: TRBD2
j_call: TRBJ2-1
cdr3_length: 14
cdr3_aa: ASSLGEASGYNEQF

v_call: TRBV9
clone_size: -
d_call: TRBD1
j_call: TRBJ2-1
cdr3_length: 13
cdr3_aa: ASSLTGSSYNEQF

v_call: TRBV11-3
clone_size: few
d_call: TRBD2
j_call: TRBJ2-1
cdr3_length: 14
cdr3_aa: ASSLDSGSTDNEQF

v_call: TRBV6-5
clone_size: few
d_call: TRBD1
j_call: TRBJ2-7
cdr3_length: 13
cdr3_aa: ASSFVTGGPYEQY

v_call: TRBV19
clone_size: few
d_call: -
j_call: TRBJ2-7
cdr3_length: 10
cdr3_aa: ASGMRVNEQY

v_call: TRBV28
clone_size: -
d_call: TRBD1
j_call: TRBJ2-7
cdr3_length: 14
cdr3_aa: ASSQMTGKGTYEQY

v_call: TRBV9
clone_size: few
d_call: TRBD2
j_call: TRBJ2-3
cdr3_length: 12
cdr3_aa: ASSVRGDTDTQY

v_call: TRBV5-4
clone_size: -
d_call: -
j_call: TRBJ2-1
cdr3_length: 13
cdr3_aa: ASSLDSGGYNEQF

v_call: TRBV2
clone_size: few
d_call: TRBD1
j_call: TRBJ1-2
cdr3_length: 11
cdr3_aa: ASSGGTGDGYT

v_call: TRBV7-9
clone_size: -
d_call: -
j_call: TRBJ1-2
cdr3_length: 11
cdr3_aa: ASSLGEGGGYT

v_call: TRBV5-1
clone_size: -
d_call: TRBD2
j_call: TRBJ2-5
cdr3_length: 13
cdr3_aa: ASSLVVAGEETQY

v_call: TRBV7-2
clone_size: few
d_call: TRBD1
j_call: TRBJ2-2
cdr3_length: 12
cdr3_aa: ASRGQVLAGELF

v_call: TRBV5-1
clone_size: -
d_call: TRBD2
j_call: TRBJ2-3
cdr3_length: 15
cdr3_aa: ASSLVTSGRRSDTQY

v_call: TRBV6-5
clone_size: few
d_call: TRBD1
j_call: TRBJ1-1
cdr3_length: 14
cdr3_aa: ASSYSRDRVHTEAF

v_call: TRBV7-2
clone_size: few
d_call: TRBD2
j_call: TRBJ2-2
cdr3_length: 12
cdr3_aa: ASSLQLAPRELF

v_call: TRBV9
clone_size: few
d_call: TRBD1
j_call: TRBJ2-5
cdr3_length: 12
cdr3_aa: ASSATGVQETQY

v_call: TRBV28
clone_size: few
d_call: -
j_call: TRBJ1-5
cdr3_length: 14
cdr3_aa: ASSHFGGNSNQPQH

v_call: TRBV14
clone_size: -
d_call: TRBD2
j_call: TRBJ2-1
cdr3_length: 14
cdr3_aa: ASSQSVGLAGHEQF

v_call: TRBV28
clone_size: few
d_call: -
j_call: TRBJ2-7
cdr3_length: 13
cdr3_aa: ASSLITAGFHEQY

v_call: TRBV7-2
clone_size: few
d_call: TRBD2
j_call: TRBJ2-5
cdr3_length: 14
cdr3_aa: ASTFRDYDLIETQY

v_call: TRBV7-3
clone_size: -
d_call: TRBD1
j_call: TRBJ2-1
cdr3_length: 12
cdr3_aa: ASSLDRGYNEQF

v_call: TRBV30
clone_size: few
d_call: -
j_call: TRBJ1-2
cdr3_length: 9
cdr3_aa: AWSRLYGYT

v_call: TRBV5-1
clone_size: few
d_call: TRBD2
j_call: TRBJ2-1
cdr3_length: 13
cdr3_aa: ASSFRTSGNGEQF

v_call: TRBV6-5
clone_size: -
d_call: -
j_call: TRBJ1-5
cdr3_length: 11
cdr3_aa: ASSDTFDQPQH

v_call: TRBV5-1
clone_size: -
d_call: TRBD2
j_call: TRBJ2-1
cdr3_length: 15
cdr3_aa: ASSPDSTPSGIDEQF

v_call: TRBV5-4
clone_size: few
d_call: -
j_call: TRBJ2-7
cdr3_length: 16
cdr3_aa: ASSQDLKGLAGAYEQY

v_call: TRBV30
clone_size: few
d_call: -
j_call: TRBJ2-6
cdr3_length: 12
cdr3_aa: AWTGGSGANVLT

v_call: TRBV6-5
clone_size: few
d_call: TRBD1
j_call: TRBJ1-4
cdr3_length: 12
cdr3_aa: ASKPRQGIEKLF

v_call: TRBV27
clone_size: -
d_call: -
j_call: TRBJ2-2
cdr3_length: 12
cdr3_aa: ASSPMGASGELF

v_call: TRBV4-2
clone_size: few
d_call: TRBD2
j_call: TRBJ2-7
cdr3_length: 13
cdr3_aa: ASTKERERLDEQY